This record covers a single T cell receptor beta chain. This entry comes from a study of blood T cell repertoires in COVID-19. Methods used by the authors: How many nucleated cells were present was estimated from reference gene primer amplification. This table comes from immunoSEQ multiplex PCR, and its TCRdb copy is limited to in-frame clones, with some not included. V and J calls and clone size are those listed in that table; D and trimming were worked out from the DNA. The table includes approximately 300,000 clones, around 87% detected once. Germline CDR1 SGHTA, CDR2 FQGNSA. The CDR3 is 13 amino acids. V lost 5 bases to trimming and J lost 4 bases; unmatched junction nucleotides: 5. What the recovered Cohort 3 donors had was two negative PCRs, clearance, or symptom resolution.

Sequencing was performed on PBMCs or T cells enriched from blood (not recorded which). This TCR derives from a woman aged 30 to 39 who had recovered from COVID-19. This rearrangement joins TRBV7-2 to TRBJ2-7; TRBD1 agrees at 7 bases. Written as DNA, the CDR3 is TGTGCCAGCAGCGCGGACAGGAGATACGAGCAGTACTTC. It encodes CASSADRRYEQYF.